The T cell receptor beta chain under discussion was sequenced for a study of blood T cell repertoires in COVID-19. Study background: Samples taken during acute and convalescent COVID-19 were collected in the United States, Italy and Spain.

Looked up from germline, CDR1 is SGHRS and CDR2 is YFSETQ. The CDR3 has 12 residues. V shed 0 bases and J shed 7 bases, with 5 bases lying between them. This clone appeared a few times. TCRdb's table, derived via immunoSEQ multiplex PCR, lists solely in-frame clones and lacks some. The sample includes approximately 210,000 clones, about four fifths of them seen just once. The source is a man aged 45 to 65 with active or convalescent COVID-19. The rearrangement uses TRBV5-1 and TRBJ2-1; no firm D call. Material for sequencing was peripheral blood. The CDR3 region has the DNA TGCGCCAGCAGCTTGGACGGGAATGAGCAGTTCTTC. Encoded protein: CASSLDGNEQFF.